One and the same sample provided the 21 T cell receptor beta chains below, sequenced in a study of OX40 agonist ivuxolimab in advanced cancers. Sequencing was performed with immunoSEQ multiplex PCR; in TCRdb, only in-frame clones are kept and a portion is missing. The table has some 79,000 clones, roughly nine tenths seen once. The sample was CD4+ or CD8+ T cells sorted from blood, taken in a trial of the OX40 agonist ivuxolimab. The receptor source for this set is an adult with an advanced solid tumor such as melanoma, head and neck, liver or kidney cancer.

This clone is a singleton in its sample. The rearrangement joins TRBV5-5 to TRBJ1-5; D not certain. V dropped 7 bases and J dropped 8 bases, with 22 bases sitting between them. Per the germline V gene, CDR1 is SGHKS and CDR2 is YYEKEE (reference sequence). The CDR3 has 15 residues. The CDR3 reads CASWTLNTVEEPQHF. In DNA, the CDR3 is TGTGCCAGCTGGACCCTCAATACAGTCGAGGAGCCCCAGCATTTT.

This clone occurred a few times. The V and J genes are TRBV6-1 and TRBJ1-1; D gene unclear. The ends were cut back, 1 base at V and 1 base at J, with 10 bases in the middle. The germline gives CDR1 MNHNS, CDR2 SASEGT. The CDR3 runs to 15 residues. The CDR3 protein is CASSEVLGGNTEAFF. CDR3 nucleotide sequence: TGTGCCAGCAGTGAAGTCTTGGGCGGGAACACTGAAGCTTTCTTT.

The chain employs TRBV7-9 and TRBJ2-1; D gene uncertain. Germline V CDR1 and CDR2: SEHNR, FQNEAQ (reference sequence). Deletions cut 5 bases from V and 5 bases from J, with 19 bases between. The CDR3 spans 16 residues. CDR3 sequence: CASSPGVAPGDNEQFF. The CDR3 DNA follows: TGTGCCAGCAGCCCTGGGGTAGCCCCCGGCGACAATGAGCAGTTCTTC.

This clone was seen a single time. The chain joins TRBV18 to TRBJ2-5; the D gene is possibly TRBD1 (6 bases). V gave up 6 bases and J gave up 1 base, with 12 bases separating them. Germline V gene sequence: CDR1 KGHSH, CDR2 LQKENI. The CDR3 length is 14 residues. The CDR3 spells CASSGDTVQETQYF. CDR3 in DNA: TGTGCCAGCTCCGGGGACACCGTCCAAGAGACCCAGTACTTC. The full variable domain, completed using reference TRBV18 and TRBJ2-5, is NAGVMQNPRHLVRRRGQEARLRCSPMKGHSHVYWYRQLPEEGLKFMVYLQKENIIDESGMPKERFSAEFPKEGPSILRIQQVVRGDSAAYFCASSGDTVQETQYFGPGTRLLVL.

V and J are TRBV7-2 and TRBJ2-2; 7 nucleotides align to TRBD1. This CDR3 has 17 residues. Germline CDR1 is SGHTA and CDR2 is FQGNSA. V lost 3 bases and J lost 2; bases outside the gene matches: 9. CDR3 bases: TGTGCCAGCAGCTTCGTGTCGACAGGGTTTAACACCGGGGAGCTGTTTTTT. Its protein product is CASSFVSTGFNTGELFF. The whole variable domain, filled in from reference TRBV7-2 and TRBJ2-2, reads GAGVSQSPSNKVTEKGKDVELRCDPISGHTALYWYRQSLGQGLEFLIYFQGNSAPDKSGLPSDRFSAERTGGSVSTLTIQRTQQEDSAVYLCASSFVSTGFNTGELFFGEGSRLTVL.

This chain connects TRBV5-4 to TRBJ1-1; TRBD1 matches 7 bases. CDR1 is SGHNT and CDR2 is YYREEE in the germline V gene (reference sequence). CDR3 length equals 16 residues. Trimming cost V 6 bases and J 3 bases; bases outside gene matches: 14. The CDR3 DNA reads as TGTGCCAGCACCGTTGCAGGGGGGAGGTCGGACACTGAAGCTTTCTTT. Encoded protein: CASTVAGGRSDTEAFF.

The table lists this clone with a count of one. V gene TRBV21-1 combines with J gene TRBJ1-2. TRBV21-1 is labeled a pseudogene. This CDR3 contains 15 residues. CDR3 loop: CASSKGGSGTYGYTF. CDR3 bases: TGTGCCAGCAGCAAAGGGGGCTCTGGGACCTATGGCTACACCTTC.

The CDR3 sequence is CASSLAARGGEKLFF. CDR3 nucleotides: TGCGCCAGCAGCTTGGCCGCCAGGGGTGGTGAAAAACTGTTTTTT. The chain couples TRBV5-1 to TRBJ1-4, with D tentatively TRBD1 (6 bases). Between the trimmed V and J ends, which lost 0 bases and 7 bases, there was a span of 13 bases. This CDR3 is 15 amino acids long. CDR1 and CDR2 (germline): SGHRS, YFSETQ.

The chain uses TRBV5-1 and TRBJ2-7; no firm D call. Germline CDR1 SGHRS, CDR2 YFSETQ. The CDR3 extends over 11 amino acids. V lost 4 bases, J lost 1 base, and 3 bases lay in between. The CDR3 loop is CASSMSYEQYF. The CDR3 coding sequence is TGCGCCAGCAGCATGTCCTACGAGCAGTACTTC.

This chain connects TRBV19 to TRBJ2-1, with 7 bases fitting TRBD2. Germline-derived CDR1 and CDR2 are LNHDA and SQIVND (reference sequence). CDR3 length: 16 amino acids. Trimming cost V 6 bases and J 6 bases; bases outside gene matches: 14. CDR3 loop: CASRLGGVNPSNEQFF. CDR3 in DNA: TGTGCCAGTAGGTTGGGGGGGGTAAACCCCAGCAATGAGCAGTTCTTC.

The J gene is TRBJ1-5, the V gene TRBV6-5, with D uncertain. The CDR3 has 13 residues. Per germline, CDR1 MNHEY and CDR2 SVGAGI. Trimming removed 3 bases at V and 3 bases at J, with 6 bases between. CDR3 DNA: TGTGCCAGCAGTTATGATAACAATCAGCCCCAGCATTTT. It encodes CASSYDNNQPQHF.

V is TRBV30 and J is TRBJ2-2; weak D call: TRBD1 (5 bases). Germline CDR1 reads GTSNPN; CDR2 reads SVGIG (reference sequence). The CDR3 consists of 13 residues. V was shortened by 1 base and J by 7 bases, with 10 bases between the two germline ends. The CDR3 loop reads CAWSDQGGGELFF. The DNA for the CDR3 is TGTGCCTGGAGTGATCAGGGTGGCGGGGAGCTGTTTTTT.

The chain is built from TRBV5-1 and TRBJ2-2, with 7 bases identical to TRBD2. J lost 5 bases, V lost 4 bases, and 11 bases had no gene match. Germline CDR1 SGHRS, CDR2 YFSETQ. The CDR3 consists of 16 residues. In DNA form, the CDR3 reads TGCGCCAGCAGCGCTAGCGGCCTCTTAAGAACCGGGGAGCTGTTTTTT. Protein: CASSASGLLRTGELFF.

The chain carries TRBV19 and TRBJ2-7; 11 positions agree with TRBD1. Germline V gene sequence: CDR1 LNHDA, CDR2 SQIVND (reference sequence). This CDR3 has 19 amino acids. V shed 1 base and J 5 bases; nucleotides not matched to a gene: 16. Here the CDR3 DNA reads TGTGCCAGTAGTATAGCCCGGACAGGGGGCCAAGCGGGATGGAACGAGCAGTACTTC. Translation: CASSIARTGGQAGWNEQYF. Filled out from reference TRBV19 and TRBJ2-7, the complete variable domain reads DGGITQSPKYLFRKEGQNVTLSCEQNLNHDAMYWYRQDPGQGLRLIYYSQIVNDFQKGDIAEGYSVSREKKESFPLTVTSAQKNPTAFYLCASSIARTGGQAGWNEQYFGPGTRLTVT.

CDR3 in amino acids: CASSYDPYPSETQYF. As DNA, the CDR3 is TGTGCCAGCAGTTACGACCCTTACCCCTCGGAGACCCAGTACTTC. J is TRBJ2-5 and V is TRBV6-5, with unresolved D. Trimming removed 2 bases at V and 5 bases at J, with 15 bases between. The CDR3 is 15 residues long. In germline, CDR1 is MNHEY, CDR2 SVGAGI.

The chain uses TRBV28 and TRBJ2-5; the D gene could be TRBD1 or TRBD2 (6 bases each). V lost 3 bases, J lost 4 bases, and 12 bases lay in between. This CDR3 is 14 amino acids long. Germline V gene sequence: CDR1 MDHEN, CDR2 SYDVKM. The CDR3 sequence: CASSLEQGGETQYF. Here the CDR3 DNA reads TGTGCCAGCAGTTTGGAACAGGGAGGAGAGACCCAGTACTTC. The entire variable domain, with the rest obtained from reference TRBV28 and TRBJ2-5, is as follows: DVKVTQSSRYLVKRTGEKVFLECVQDMDHENMFWYRQDPGLGLRLIYFSYDVKMKEKGDIPEGYSVSREKKERFSLILESASTNQTSMYLCASSLEQGGETQYFGPGTRLLVL.

The chain links TRBV25-1 to TRBJ1-1; no clear D. This CDR3 has 14 amino acids. Per germline, CDR1 MGHDK and CDR2 SYGVNS. Trimming removed 2 bases from V and 0 bases from J, with 7 bases in between. The CDR3 region has the DNA TGTGCCAGCAGTGAACGGTCGATGAACACTGAAGCTTTCTTT. This gives the protein CASSERSMNTEAFF.

The chain couples TRBV7-9 to TRBJ2-6; weak D call: TRBD2 (5 bases). Germline V CDR1 and CDR2: SEHNR, FQNEAQ (reference sequence). With 11 bases removed from V and 0 bases from J, the gap between germline ends came to 11 bases. The CDR3 has 14 amino acids. The CDR3 reads CAAGPYSGANVLTF. The CDR3 DNA reads as TGTGCCGCGGGCCCTTACTCTGGGGCCAACGTCCTGACTTTC.

V and J are TRBV19 and TRBJ1-6, with D perhaps matching TRBD1 (6 bases). The CDR3 runs 15 residues. Trimming took 4 bases from V and 13 from J, leaving 20 bases between them. Germline V gene lookup returns CDR1 LNHDA and CDR2 SQIVND (reference sequence). This CDR3 reads CASSNPDSGSSPLHF. The CDR3 nucleotides are TGTGCCAGTAGTAACCCGGACAGCGGCTCTTCTCCCCTCCACTTT. Filled out from reference TRBV19 and TRBJ1-6, the complete variable domain reads DGGITQSPKYLFRKEGQNVTLSCEQNLNHDAMYWYRQDPGQGLRLIYYSQIVNDFQKGDIAEGYSVSREKKESFPLTVTSAQKNPTAFYLCASSNPDSGSSPLHFGNGTRLTVT.

The chain combines TRBV2 with TRBJ2-5; possible D gene TRBD1, 5 bases. V was cut by 7 bases and J by 2 bases, with 11 bases left in between. There are 13 residues in the CDR3. Germline CDR1 reads SNHLY; CDR2 reads FYNNEI. The CDR3: CASIRARQETQYF. The CDR3 nucleotides are TGTGCCAGCATCAGGGCGCGGCAAGAGACCCAGTACTTC.

The gene calls are TRBV6-1 and TRBJ1-6; D uncertain. V gave up 2 bases and J gave up 6 bases, with 8 bases separating them. The germline V gene encodes CDR1 MNHNS and CDR2 SASEGT. This CDR3 is 14 amino acids long. CDR3 amino acids: CASSETTANSPLHF. The CDR3 DNA is TGTGCCAGCAGTGAAACCACAGCTAATTCACCCCTCCACTTT.